The 15 T cell receptor beta chains presented below share a single source sample, sequenced in a study of cytomegalovirus exposure and HLA in healthy donors. The PCR was carried out with 60 Vbeta primers and 13 Jbeta primers. Sequenced by immunoSEQ multiplex PCR; TCRdb stores in-frame clones only, minus some. The sample holds 100,000 to 140,000 clones, about 74% seen once. Sequences were obtained from PBMCs. The receptors here all came from a woman aged 40 to 49 in good health and CMV-seropositive.

The chain links TRBV18 to TRBJ2-7; 7 positions agree with TRBD2. This CDR3 comprises 14 residues. Germline CDR1 KGHSH, CDR2 LQKENI. V dropped 3 bases and J dropped 5; count of bases not matched to a gene: 7. The CDR3 nucleotides are TGTGCCAGCTCACCGATAAGCGGGGAAGACGAGCAGTACTTC. It translates to CASSPISGEDEQYF. Complete variable domain (other parts from reference TRBV18 and TRBJ2-7): NAGVMQNPRHLVRRRGQEARLRCSPMKGHSHVYWYRQLPEEGLKFMVYLQKENIIDESGMPKERFSAEFPKEGPSILRIQQVVRGDSAAYFCASSPISGEDEQYFGPGTRLTVT.

This clone came up a few times. The chain links TRBV6-5 to TRBJ1-6; tentative D call: TRBD1 (6 bases). Germline values: CDR1 MNHEY, CDR2 SVGAGI. This CDR3 comprises 16 residues. V shed 0 bases and J shed 9 bases, with 15 bases lying between them. The CDR3 nucleotides are TGTGCCAGCAGTTACTCGGTAGCAGGGGTTGCTTCACCCCTCCACTTT. The encoded protein is CASSYSVAGVASPLHF.

This sequence joins TRBV9 and TRBJ1-1, with 9 bases aligning to TRBD1. Germline values: CDR1 SGDLS, CDR2 YYNGEE. V lost 3 bases and J lost 7; bases outside the gene matches: 7. This CDR3 comprises 14 residues. Written as DNA, the CDR3 is TGTGCCAGCAGCGCGTTCACAGGGGGCAATGAAGCTTTCTTT. This translates into CASSAFTGGNEAFF.

The rearrangement links TRBV6-1 to TRBJ2-7, with 10 bases aligning to TRBD1. In germline, CDR1 is MNHNS, CDR2 SASEGT. The V segment lost 11 bases and the J segment 4 bases; nucleotides outside the gene matches: 8. There are 13 residues in the CDR3. In nucleotides, the CDR3 is TGTGCCTGTTGGGACAGGGGAAGTTACGAGCAGTACTTC. The encoded protein is CACWDRGSYEQYF.

This chain links TRBV6-6 with TRBJ2-3; 9 bases are shared with TRBD2. This CDR3 is built from 16 residues. Per germline, CDR1 MNHNY and CDR2 SVGAGI (reference sequence). The V gene end was trimmed by 6 bases and the J gene end by 0 bases; junction bases not matched to a gene: 7. The CDR3 nucleotides are TGTGCCAGCAGGTCAGCGACTAGCGGAAGCACAGATACGCAGTATTTT. Its protein product is CASRSATSGSTDTQYF.

The chain uses TRBV5-1 and TRBJ1-6; perhaps TRBD1 as D (5 bases). Between the trimmed V and J ends, which lost 0 bases and 10 bases, there was a span of 8 bases. The CDR3 contains 13 residues. Germline values: CDR1 SGHRS, CDR2 YFSETQ. In nucleotides, the CDR3 is TGCGCCAGCAGCTTGGCGCGGGACTCACCCCTCCACTTT. Protein sequence: CASSLARDSPLHF.

This chain joins TRBV9 and TRBJ2-1; D gene uncertain. Trimming left V 0 bases short and J 7 bases short, with 5 bases between. The CDR3 contains 12 residues. Germline lookup yields CDR1 SGDLS and CDR2 YYNGEE. CDR3: CASSVGLNEQFF. In DNA form, the CDR3 reads TGTGCCAGCAGCGTAGGACTGAATGAGCAGTTCTTC. The full variable domain, in which reference TRBV9 and TRBJ2-1 provide the parts outside the CDR3, is DSGVTQTPKHLITATGQRVTLRCSPRSGDLSVYWYQQSLDQGLQFLIQYYNGEERAKGNILERFSAQQFPDLHSELNLSSLELGDSALYFCASSVGLNEQFFGPGTRLTVL.

The genes are TRBV4-2 and TRBJ2-2; the D gene is possibly TRBD2 (7 bases). V was trimmed by 6 bases and J by 4 bases, leaving 12 bases between them. This CDR3 region has 14 residues. CDR1 and CDR2 (germline): LGHNA, YNFKEQ. CDR3 amino acids: CASRGASGTGELFF. For the CDR3, the DNA is TGTGCCAGCAGGGGGGCTAGCGGCACCGGGGAGCTGTTTTTT.

The genes are TRBV15 and TRBJ2-5; TRBD2 agrees at 8 bases. The CDR3 spans 17 residues. Germline CDR1 reads LNHNV; CDR2 reads YYDKDF (reference sequence). The V and J ends lost 0 bases and 7 bases, in that order; junction bases with no gene match: 13. CDR3 amino acids: CATSREARAGELWTQYF. As DNA, the CDR3 is TGTGCCACCAGCAGAGAGGCCAGAGCGGGGGAGCTTTGGACCCAGTACTTC. Full variable domain (remainder filled in from reference TRBV15 and TRBJ2-5): DAMVIQNPRYQVTQFGKPVTLSCSQTLNHNVMYWYQQKSSQAPKLLFHYYDKDFNNEADTPDNFQSRRPNTSFCFLDIRSPGLGDTAMYLCATSREARAGELWTQYFGPGTRLLVL.

This clone has at least ten counts. The chain joins TRBV9 to TRBJ1-4, with D hard to call. Between the trimmed V and J ends, which lost 4 bases and 2 bases, there was a span of 27 bases. The germline CDR1 and CDR2 sequences are SGDLS and YYNGEE. This CDR3 is 20 amino acids long. The CDR3 reads CASSPGVGYTSSATNEKLFF. In nucleotides, the CDR3 is TGTGCCAGCAGCCCCGGGGTGGGATACACTTCATCGGCGACTAATGAAAAACTGTTTTTT.

This clone has a handful of counts. A read error is likely, as this CDR3 ends without the conserved phenylalanine or tryptophan. The chain employs TRBV6-1 and TRBJ2-2, with 8 positions matching TRBD2. Per the germline V gene, CDR1 is MNHNS and CDR2 is SASEGT. The CDR3 runs to 15 residues. V shed 8 bases, J shed 0 bases, and the junction held 5 bases outside the gene matches. The CDR3 region is CASLTGGANTGELFV. In DNA form, the CDR3 reads TGTGCCAGCCTGACGGGGGGGGCGAACACCGGGGAGCTGTTTGTT.

The V call is TRBV6-1, the J call TRBJ2-5; possible D gene TRBD2, 6 bases. V lost 1 base, J lost 5 bases, and 14 bases lay in between. This CDR3 is built from 15 residues. The V gene's germline CDR1 is MNHNS and CDR2 SASEGT. The CDR3, as DNA: TGTGCCAGCAGTGAAGAGGAGGGGAGGACGGAGACCCAGTACTTC. Translating it yields CASSEEEGRTETQYF.

The chain is built from TRBV29-1 and TRBJ1-1; TRBD1 matches 7 bases. Looked up from germline, CDR1 is SQVTM and CDR2 is ANQGSEA. CDR3 length: 12 residues. V lost 6 bases, J lost 5 bases, and 6 bases stayed unmatched. The CDR3 region is CSVGVRGTEAFF. The DNA of the CDR3 is TGCAGCGTGGGGGTCAGGGGGACTGAAGCTTTCTTT.

In DNA form, the CDR3 reads TGTGCCAGCAGCTTGGGTGACAGGGTCACTGAAGCTTTCTTT. The encoded protein is CASSLGDRVTEAFF. The chain links TRBV5-4 to TRBJ1-1, with 7 bases that match TRBD1. CDR3 length equals 14 residues. Germline CDR1 and CDR2: SGHNT and YYREEE (reference sequence). Trimming removed 0 bases from V and 4 bases from J; junction bases left unmatched: 3.

The V and J genes are TRBV9 and TRBJ2-5, with 10 bases aligning to TRBD2. This CDR3 has 16 amino acids. Trimming removed 4 bases from V and 2 bases from J; junction bases left unmatched: 8. Germline lookup yields CDR1 SGDLS and CDR2 YYNGEE. The CDR3 region is CASSTGLSGRQETQYF. The CDR3 DNA follows: TGTGCCAGCAGCACAGGCCTTAGCGGGAGGCAAGAGACCCAGTACTTC.